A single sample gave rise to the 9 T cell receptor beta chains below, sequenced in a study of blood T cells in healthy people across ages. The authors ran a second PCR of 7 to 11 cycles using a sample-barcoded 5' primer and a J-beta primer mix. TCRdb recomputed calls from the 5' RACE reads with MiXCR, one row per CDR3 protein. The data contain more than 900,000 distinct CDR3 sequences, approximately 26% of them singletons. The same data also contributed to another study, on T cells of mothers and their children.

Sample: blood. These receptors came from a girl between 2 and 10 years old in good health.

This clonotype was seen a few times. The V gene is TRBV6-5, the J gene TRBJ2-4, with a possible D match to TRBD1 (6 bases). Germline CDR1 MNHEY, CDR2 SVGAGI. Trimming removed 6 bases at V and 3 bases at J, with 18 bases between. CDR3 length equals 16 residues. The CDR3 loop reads CASSPTGKGLKNIQYF. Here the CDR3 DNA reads TGTGCCAGCAGCCCTACAGGGAAAGGGCTCAAAAACATTCAGTACTTC.

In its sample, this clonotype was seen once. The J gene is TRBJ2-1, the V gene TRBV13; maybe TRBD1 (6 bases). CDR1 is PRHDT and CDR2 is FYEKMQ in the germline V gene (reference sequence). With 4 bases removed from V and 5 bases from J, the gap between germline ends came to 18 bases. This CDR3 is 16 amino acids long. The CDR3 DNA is TGTGCCAGCAGCTCCTTGGGCTCAAGACAGGACAATGAGCAGTTCTTC. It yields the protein CASSSLGSRQDNEQFF.

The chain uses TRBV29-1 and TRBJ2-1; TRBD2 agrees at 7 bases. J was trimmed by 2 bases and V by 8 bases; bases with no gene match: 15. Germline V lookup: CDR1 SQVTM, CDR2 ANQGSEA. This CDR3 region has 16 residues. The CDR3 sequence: CSLYGVWEGAYNEQFF. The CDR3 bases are TGCAGCCTTTATGGGGTCTGGGAGGGCGCCTACAATGAGCAGTTCTTC.

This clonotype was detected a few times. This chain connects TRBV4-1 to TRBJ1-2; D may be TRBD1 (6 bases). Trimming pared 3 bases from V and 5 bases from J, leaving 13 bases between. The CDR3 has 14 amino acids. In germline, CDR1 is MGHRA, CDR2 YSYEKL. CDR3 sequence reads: CASSHPQGLYGYTF. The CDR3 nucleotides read TGCGCCAGCAGCCATCCCCAGGGGTTATATGGCTACACCTTC.

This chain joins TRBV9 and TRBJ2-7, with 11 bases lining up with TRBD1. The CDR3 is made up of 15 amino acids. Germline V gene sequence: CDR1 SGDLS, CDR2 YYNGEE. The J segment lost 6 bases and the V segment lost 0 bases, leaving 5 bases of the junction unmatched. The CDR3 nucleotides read TGTGCCAGCAGCGTAGGGGGACAGGGGGTGGGCGAGCAGTACTTC. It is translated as CASSVGGQGVGEQYF. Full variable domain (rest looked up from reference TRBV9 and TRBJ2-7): DSGVTQTPKHLITATGQRVTLRCSPRSGDLSVYWYQQSLDQGLQFLIQYYNGEERAKGNILERFSAQQFPDLHSELNLSSLELGDSALYFCASSVGGQGVGEQYFGPGTRLTVT.

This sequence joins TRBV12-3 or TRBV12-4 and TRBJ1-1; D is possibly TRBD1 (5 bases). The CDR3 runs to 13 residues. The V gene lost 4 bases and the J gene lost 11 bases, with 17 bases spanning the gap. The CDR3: CASSWMGQEKAFF. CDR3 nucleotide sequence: TGTGCCAGCAGTTGGATGGGGCAGGAAAAGGCTTTCTTT.

CDR3: CAISEPSAGGNSYNEQFF. In nucleotides, the CDR3 is TGTGCCATCAGTGAGCCCTCAGCGGGAGGTAACTCCTACAATGAGCAGTTCTTC. J is TRBJ2-1 and V is TRBV10-3; TRBD2 matches at 9 bases. The CDR3 totals 18 residues. The ends lost 2 bases at V and 0 bases at J; junction bases unmatched: 8. Germline CDR1 and CDR2: ENHRY and SYGVKD.

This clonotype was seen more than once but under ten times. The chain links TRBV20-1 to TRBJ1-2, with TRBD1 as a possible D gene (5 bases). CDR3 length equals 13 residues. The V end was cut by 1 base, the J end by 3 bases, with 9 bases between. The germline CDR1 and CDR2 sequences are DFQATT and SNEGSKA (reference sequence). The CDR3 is CSARGGGDYGYTF. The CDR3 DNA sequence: TGCAGTGCTAGAGGGGGCGGTGACTATGGCTACACCTTC.

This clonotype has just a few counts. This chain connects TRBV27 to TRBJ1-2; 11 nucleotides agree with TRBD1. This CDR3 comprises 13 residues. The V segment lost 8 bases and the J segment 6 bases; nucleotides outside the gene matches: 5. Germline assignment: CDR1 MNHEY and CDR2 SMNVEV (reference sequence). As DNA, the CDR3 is TGTGCCAGCTGGGACAGGGGGGTGAATGGCTACACCTTC. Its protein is CASWDRGVNGYTF.